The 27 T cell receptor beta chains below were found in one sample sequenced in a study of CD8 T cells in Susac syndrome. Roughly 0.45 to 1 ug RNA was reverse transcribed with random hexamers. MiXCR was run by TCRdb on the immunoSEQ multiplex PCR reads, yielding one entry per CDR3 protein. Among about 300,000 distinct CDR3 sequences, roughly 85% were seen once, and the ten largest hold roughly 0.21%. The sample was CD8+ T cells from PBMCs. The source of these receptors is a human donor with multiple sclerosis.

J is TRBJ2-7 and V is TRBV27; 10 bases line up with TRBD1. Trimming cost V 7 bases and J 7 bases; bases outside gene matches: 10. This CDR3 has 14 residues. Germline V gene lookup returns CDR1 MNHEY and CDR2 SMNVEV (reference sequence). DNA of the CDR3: TGTGCCAGCACCCCGACAGGGGGCCAGAGGGAGCAGTACTTC. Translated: CASTPTGGQREQYF.

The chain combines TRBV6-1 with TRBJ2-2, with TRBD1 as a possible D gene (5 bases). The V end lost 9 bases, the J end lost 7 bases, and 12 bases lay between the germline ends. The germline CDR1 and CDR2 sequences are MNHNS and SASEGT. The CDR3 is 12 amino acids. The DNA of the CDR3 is TGTGCCAGAGGGGTGGGGTACGGGGAGCTGTTTTTT. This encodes CARGVGYGELFF.

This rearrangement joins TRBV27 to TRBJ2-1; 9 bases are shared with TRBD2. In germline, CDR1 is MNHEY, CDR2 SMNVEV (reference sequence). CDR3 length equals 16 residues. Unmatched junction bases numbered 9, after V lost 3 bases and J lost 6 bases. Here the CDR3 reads CASSFTQGTSSNEQFF. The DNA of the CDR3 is TGTGCCAGCAGTTTTACTCAAGGGACTAGCAGCAATGAGCAGTTCTTC.

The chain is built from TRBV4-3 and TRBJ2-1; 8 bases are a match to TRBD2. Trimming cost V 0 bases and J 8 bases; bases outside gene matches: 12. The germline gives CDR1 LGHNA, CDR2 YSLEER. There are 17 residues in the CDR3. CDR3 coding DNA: TGCGCCAGCAGCCAAGATATGGCCAGCGGGAGTGGGGATGAGCAGTTCTTC. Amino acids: CASSQDMASGSGDEQFF.

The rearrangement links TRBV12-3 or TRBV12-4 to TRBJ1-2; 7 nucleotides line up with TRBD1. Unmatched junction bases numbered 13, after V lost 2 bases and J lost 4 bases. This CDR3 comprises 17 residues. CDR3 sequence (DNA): TGTGCCAGCAGTTTATTGGTGACAGGGTCGTCTCCCTATGGCTACACCTTC. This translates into CASSLLVTGSSPYGYTF.

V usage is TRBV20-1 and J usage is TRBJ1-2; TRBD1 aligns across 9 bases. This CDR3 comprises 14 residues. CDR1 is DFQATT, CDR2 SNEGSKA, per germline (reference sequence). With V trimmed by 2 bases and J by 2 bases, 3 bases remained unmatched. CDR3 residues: CSARRDRANYGYTF. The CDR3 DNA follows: TGCAGTGCTAGACGGGACAGGGCAAACTATGGCTACACCTTC.

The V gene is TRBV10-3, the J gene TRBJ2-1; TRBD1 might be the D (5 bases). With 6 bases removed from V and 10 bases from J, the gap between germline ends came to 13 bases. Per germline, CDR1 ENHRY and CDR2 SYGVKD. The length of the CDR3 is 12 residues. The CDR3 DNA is TGTGCCATCAGGGATTTGACAGAAGAGCAGTTCTTC. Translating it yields CAIRDLTEEQFF.

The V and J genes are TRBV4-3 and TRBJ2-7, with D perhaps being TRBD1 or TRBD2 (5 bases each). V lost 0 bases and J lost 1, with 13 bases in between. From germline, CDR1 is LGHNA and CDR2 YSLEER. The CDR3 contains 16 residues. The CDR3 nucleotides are TGCGCCAGCAGCCAAGATAGAGGGACCGATTCCTACGAGCAGTACTTC. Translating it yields CASSQDRGTDSYEQYF.

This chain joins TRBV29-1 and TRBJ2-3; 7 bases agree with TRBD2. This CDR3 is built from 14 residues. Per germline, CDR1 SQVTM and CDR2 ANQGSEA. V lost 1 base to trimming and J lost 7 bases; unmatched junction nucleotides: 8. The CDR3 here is CSVEGAAGSYTQYF. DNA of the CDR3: TGCAGCGTTGAAGGGGCAGCGGGGAGCTATACGCAGTATTTT.

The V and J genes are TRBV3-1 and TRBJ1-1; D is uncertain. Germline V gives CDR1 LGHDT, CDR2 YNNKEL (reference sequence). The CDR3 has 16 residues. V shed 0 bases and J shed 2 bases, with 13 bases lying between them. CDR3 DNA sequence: TGTGCCAGCAGCCAAGATGGATTCCGGGTTAACACTGAAGCTTTCTTT. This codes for CASSQDGFRVNTEAFF.

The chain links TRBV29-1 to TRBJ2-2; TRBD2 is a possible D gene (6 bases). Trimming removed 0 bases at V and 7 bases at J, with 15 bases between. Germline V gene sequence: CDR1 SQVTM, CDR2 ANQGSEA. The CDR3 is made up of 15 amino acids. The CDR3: CSVEEAQGGSGELFF. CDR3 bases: TGCAGCGTTGAAGAGGCCCAGGGAGGTAGCGGGGAGCTGTTTTTT.

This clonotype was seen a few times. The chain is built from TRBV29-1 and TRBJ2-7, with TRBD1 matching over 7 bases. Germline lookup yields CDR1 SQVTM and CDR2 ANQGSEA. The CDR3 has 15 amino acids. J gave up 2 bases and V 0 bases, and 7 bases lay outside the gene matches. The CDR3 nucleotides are TGCAGCGTTGAAGATGAGGGGGCCGCGACCTACGAGCAGTACTTC. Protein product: CSVEDEGAATYEQYF.

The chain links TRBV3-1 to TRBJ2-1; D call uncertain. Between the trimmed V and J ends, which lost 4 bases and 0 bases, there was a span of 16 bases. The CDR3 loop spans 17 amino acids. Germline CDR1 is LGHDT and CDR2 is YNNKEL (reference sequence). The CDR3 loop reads CASSPEEESASYNEQFF. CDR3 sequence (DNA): TGTGCCAGCAGCCCCGAAGAGGAGAGCGCCTCCTACAATGAGCAGTTCTTC.

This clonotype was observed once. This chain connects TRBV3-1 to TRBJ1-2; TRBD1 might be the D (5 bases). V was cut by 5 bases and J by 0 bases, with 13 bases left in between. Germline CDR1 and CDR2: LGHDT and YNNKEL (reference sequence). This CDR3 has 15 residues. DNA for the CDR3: TGTGCCAGCAGCACCCCGTGGGGGACTAACTATGGCTACACCTTC. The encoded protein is CASSTPWGTNYGYTF.

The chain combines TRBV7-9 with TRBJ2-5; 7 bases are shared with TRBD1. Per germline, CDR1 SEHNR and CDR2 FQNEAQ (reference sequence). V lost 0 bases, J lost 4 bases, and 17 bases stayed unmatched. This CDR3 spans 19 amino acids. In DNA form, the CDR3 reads TGTGCCAGCAGCTTAGCGAACCTAACAGGGGCCTTAAGGGGAGAGACCCAGTACTTC. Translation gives CASSLANLTGALRGETQYF.

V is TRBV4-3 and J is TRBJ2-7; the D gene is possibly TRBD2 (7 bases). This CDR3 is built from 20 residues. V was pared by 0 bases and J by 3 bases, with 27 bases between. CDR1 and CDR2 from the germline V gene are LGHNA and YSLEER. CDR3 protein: CASSQDHPRGPRGGYYEQYF. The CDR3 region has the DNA TGCGCCAGCAGCCAAGATCATCCGCGGGGGCCCCGGGGAGGATACTACGAGCAGTACTTC.

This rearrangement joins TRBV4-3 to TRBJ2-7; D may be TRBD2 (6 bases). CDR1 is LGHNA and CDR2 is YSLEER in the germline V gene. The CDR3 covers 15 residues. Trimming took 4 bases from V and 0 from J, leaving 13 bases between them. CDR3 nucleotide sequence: TGCGCCAGCAGCCGCGGACTATTATACTCCTACGAGCAGTACTTC. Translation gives CASSRGLLYSYEQYF.

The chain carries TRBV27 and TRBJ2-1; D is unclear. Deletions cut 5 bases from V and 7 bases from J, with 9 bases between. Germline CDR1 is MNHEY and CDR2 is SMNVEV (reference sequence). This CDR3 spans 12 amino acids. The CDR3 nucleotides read TGTGCCAGCAGTATCATAGGAAATGAGCAGTTCTTC. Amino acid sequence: CASSIIGNEQFF.

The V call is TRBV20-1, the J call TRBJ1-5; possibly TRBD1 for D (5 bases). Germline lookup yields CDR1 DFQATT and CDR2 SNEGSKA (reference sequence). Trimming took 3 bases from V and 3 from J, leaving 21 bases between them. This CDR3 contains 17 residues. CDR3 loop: CSASSLPWGEINQPQHF. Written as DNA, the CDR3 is TGCAGTGCTAGCTCTCTTCCCTGGGGGGAAATCAATCAGCCCCAGCATTTT.

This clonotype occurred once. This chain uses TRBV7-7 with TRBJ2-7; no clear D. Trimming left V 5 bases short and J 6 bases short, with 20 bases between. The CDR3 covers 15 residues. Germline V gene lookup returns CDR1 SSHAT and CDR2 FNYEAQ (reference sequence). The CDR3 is CASSPDVGPASEQYF. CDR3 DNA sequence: TGTGCCAGCAGCCCCGACGTGGGCCCGGCCTCCGAGCAGTACTTC.

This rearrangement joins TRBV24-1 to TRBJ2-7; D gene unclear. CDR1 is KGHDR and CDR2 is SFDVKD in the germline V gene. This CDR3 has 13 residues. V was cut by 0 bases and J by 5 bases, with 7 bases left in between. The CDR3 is CATSDLQNNEQYF. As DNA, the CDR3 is TGTGCCACCAGTGATTTGCAGAACAACGAGCAGTACTTC.

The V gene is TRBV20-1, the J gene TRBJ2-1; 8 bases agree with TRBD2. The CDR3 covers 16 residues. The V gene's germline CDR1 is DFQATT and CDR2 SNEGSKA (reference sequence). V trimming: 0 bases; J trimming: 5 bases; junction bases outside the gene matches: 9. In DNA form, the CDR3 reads TGCAGTGCTAGAGATTGGCAGCGGGAGTTGAACAATGAGCAGTTCTTC. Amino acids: CSARDWQRELNNEQFF.

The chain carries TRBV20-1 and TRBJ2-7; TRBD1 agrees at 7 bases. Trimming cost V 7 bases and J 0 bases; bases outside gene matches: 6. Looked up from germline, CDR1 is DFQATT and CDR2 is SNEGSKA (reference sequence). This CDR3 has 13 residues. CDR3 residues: CSVTTGRSYEQYF. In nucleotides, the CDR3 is TGCAGTGTCACGACAGGGCGCTCCTACGAGCAGTACTTC.

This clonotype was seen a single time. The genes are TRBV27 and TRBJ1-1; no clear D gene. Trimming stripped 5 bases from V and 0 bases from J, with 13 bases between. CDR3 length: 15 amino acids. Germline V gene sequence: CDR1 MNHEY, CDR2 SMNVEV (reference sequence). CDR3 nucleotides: TGTGCCAGCAGTCCCCAGACATCCTTGAACACTGAAGCTTTCTTT. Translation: CASSPQTSLNTEAFF.

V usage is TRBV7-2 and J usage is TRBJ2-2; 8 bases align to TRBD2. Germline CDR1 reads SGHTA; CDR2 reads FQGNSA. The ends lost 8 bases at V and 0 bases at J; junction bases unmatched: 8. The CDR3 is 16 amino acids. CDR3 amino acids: CASGESTSANTGELFF. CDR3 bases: TGTGCCAGCGGCGAGTCGACTAGCGCGAACACCGGGGAGCTGTTTTTT.

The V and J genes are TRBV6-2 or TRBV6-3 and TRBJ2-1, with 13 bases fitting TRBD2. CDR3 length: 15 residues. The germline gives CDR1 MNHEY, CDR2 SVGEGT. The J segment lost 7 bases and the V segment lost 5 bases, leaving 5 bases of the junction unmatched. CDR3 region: CASSGLAGDLNEQFF. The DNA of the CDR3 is TGTGCCAGCAGTGGACTAGCGGGAGATTTAAATGAGCAGTTCTTC.

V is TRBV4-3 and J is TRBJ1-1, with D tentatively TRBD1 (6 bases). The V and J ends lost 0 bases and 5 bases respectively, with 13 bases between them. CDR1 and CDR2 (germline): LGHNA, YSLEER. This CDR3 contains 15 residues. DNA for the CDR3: TGCGCCAGCAGCCAAGATGGGGGGGGCGGGACTGAAGCTTTCTTT. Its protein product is CASSQDGGGGTEAFF.